This TCR beta chain was sequenced in a study of blood T cell repertoires in COVID-19. Study context: Acute-phase and convalescent COVID-19 samples originated in the United States, Italy and Spain.

V was pared by 8 bases and J by 1 base, with 9 bases between. Per the germline V gene, CDR1 is MNHEY and CDR2 is SMNVEV (reference sequence). The CDR3 runs 13 residues. Per the authors' pipeline: Amplification of reference gene primers was used by the study to estimate nucleated cell counts. Using immunoSEQ multiplex PCR, the repertoire was profiled, and TCRdb retains in-frame clones only, with some absent. That table furnishes V, J and clone size, whereas the DNA furnished D and trimming. This sample yields roughly 130,000 clones, of which just under 85% are seen a single time; 15% to 20% belongs to the top ten.

The rearrangement uses TRBV27 and TRBJ2-1; D ambiguous. This receptor was taken from a woman in her forties or fifties with acute or convalescent COVID-19. The sample comprised peripheral blood. This chain's CDR3 is CASFPGSYNEQFF. For the CDR3, the DNA is TGTGCCAGCTTCCCAGGTTCCTACAATGAGCAGTTCTTC.